This T cell receptor beta chain was documented in a study of T-cell reconstitution after alpha-beta-depleted transplantation in children. This clonotype has ten or more counts. The antigen is not known. Study results and limitations: Day-60 TCRbeta diversity that was high in some patients was derived from surviving recipient T cells and thymic progenitors. About two months after transplant, alpha-beta T cells reportedly came from several hundred expanded graft clones.

This CDR3 has 19 residues. Germline CDR1 SGHAT, CDR2 FQNNGV. The V segment lost 6 bases and the J segment 1 base; nucleotides outside the gene matches: 17. Unique molecular identifiers were incorporated into the prepared TCRbeta library. Each CDR3 protein is one row after TCRdb ran MiXCR on the PCR reads. The sample lists 240,000 or so distinct CDR3 sequences, around 7.8% occurring once. The material was PBMCs, mostly from graft donor cells, obtained 180 days after TCRalphabeta/CD19-depleted stem cell transplant. The rearrangement joins TRBV11-2 to TRBJ2-2; 7 nucleotides match TRBD1. The TCR originated in a male patient younger than 18 who had a stem cell transplant for acute lymphoblastic leukemia, so the T cells may come from the graft donor. CDR3 region: CASRTYRGERSKNTGELFF. The CDR3 DNA follows: TGTGCCAGCAGAACTTACAGGGGTGAGCGGTCAAAGAACACCGGGGAGCTGTTTTTT.